Listed below are T cell receptor beta chains from one sample, sequenced in a study of blood T cell repertoires in COVID-19. The data were produced by immunoSEQ multiplex PCR, yet TCRdb's version contains in-frame clones alone and is incomplete. The table lists roughly 190,000 clones, 70% to 85% of them singletons. Sequences were obtained from peripheral blood. The receptors were sampled from a woman between 50 and 59 years old with acute or convalescent COVID-19. Both conserved end residues are part of each CDR3. A D gene is named only where the DNA matches it firmly. Size is stated for part of the rows, as once, few or many counts, or as a class when the clone is expanded.

v_call	d_call	clone_size	j_call	cdr3_aa	cdr3_nt
TRBV4-3	TRBD2	NA	TRBJ2-5	CASSRGLAGESETQYF	TGCGCCAGCAGCCGCGGGCTAGCGGGAGAATCGGAGACCCAGTACTTC
TRBV19	TRBD1	NA	TRBJ1-1	CASSPDRGQGEAFF	TGTGCCAGTAGTCCGGACAGGGGGCAGGGTGAAGCTTTCTTT
TRBV11-3	NA	NA	TRBJ2-1	CASSLTRGAVNNEQFF	TGTGCCAGCAGCTTAACTCGGGGGGCGGTCAACAATGAGCAGTTCTTC
TRBV28	NA	once	TRBJ1-1	CASREDEAFF	TGTGCCAGCAGGGAGGATGAAGCTTTCTTT
TRBV30	NA	NA	TRBJ2-2	CAWSVVGSPRAGELFF	TGTGCCTGGAGTGTAGTTGGATCCCCGAGGGCCGGGGAGCTGTTTTTT
TRBV11-2	NA	NA	TRBJ2-3	CASSLRGAADTQYF	TGTGCCAGCAGCTTACGGGGGGCGGCAGATACGCAGTATTTT
TRBV6-6	TRBD1	NA	TRBJ1-1	CASSPETGTVLSTEAFF	TGTGCCAGCAGTCCCGAGACAGGGACTGTTTTGAGCACTGAAGCTTTCTTT
TRBV19	TRBD1	NA	TRBJ2-7	CASSTSGGNYEQYF	TGTGCCAGTAGTACCTCAGGGGGCAACTACGAGCAGTACTTC
TRBV9	TRBD1	NA	TRBJ1-1	CASSDGQGGTEAFF	TGTGCCAGCAGTGATGGACAGGGGGGGACTGAAGCTTTCTTT
TRBV6-1	TRBD1	NA	TRBJ2-7	CASSERGTGLFF	TGTGCCAGCAGTGAAAGAGGGACAGGGCTTTTCTTC
TRBV9	NA	NA	TRBJ2-4	CASSGQGAKNIQYF	TGTGCCAGCAGCGGTCAGGGGGCCAAAAACATTCAGTACTTC
TRBV5-5	TRBD1	NA	TRBJ1-1	CASSSQTGGGRTEAFF	TGTGCCAGCAGCTCCCAGACAGGGGGCGGTCGGACTGAAGCTTTCTTT
TRBV27	TRBD1	NA	TRBJ2-7	CASSLGTGRDYEQYF	TGTGCCAGCAGTTTAGGGACAGGCCGCGACTACGAGCAGTACTTC
TRBV5-1	TRBD1	once	TRBJ2-3	CASSLEGASTDTQYF	TGCGCCAGCAGCTTGGAGGGGGCTAGCACAGATACGCAGTATTTT
TRBV3-1/TRBV3-2	TRBD2	NA	TRBJ2-7	CASGNPVNKTSGSSEQYF	TGTGCCAGCGGGAACCCGGTTAATAAGACTAGCGGGAGTTCCGAGCAGTACTTC
TRBV2	NA	NA	TRBJ1-3	CASREQGSGNTIYF	TGTGCCAGCAGGGAACAGGGCTCTGGAAACACCATATATTTT
TRBV6-2/TRBV6-3	NA	NA	TRBJ2-1	CASSYSNRQIEQFF	TGTGCCAGCAGTTACTCGAATCGACAGATTGAGCAGTTCTTC
TRBV19	TRBD1	NA	TRBJ2-6	CASRTGPISGANVLTF	TGTGCCAGCCGGACAGGACCCATATCTGGGGCCAACGTCCTGACTTTC
TRBV4-3	TRBD2	NA	TRBJ2-3	CASSQGGASGSDTQYF	TGCGCCAGCAGCCAAGGGGGCGCTAGCGGGAGCGATACGCAGTATTTT
TRBV5-5	TRBD2	NA	TRBJ2-7	CASSLERLAGVSSYEQYF	TGTGCCAGCAGCTTGGAGAGGCTAGCGGGAGTTAGCTCCTACGAGCAGTACTTC
TRBV5-5	NA	NA	TRBJ1-1	CASSLEGAWVLDTEAFF	TGTGCCAGCAGCTTGGAAGGGGCGTGGGTCTTGGACACTGAAGCTTTCTTT
TRBV18	NA	NA	TRBJ1-1	CASSPGHSNTEAFF	TGTGCCAGCTCTCCGGGACACTCGAACACTGAAGCTTTCTTT
TRBV4-1	NA	NA	TRBJ1-5	CASSQRGQGSNQPQHF	TGCGCCAGCAGCCAAAGAGGCCAGGGGAGCAATCAGCCCCAGCATTTT
TRBV5-4	NA	NA	TRBJ1-6	CASSLGVSYNSPLHF	TGTGCCAGCAGCCTCGGGGTGTCCTATAATTCACCCCTCCACTTT
TRBV29-1	NA	NA	TRBJ2-7	CSVPGASSYEQYF	TGCAGCGTTCCAGGGGCTAGCTCCTACGAGCAGTACTTC